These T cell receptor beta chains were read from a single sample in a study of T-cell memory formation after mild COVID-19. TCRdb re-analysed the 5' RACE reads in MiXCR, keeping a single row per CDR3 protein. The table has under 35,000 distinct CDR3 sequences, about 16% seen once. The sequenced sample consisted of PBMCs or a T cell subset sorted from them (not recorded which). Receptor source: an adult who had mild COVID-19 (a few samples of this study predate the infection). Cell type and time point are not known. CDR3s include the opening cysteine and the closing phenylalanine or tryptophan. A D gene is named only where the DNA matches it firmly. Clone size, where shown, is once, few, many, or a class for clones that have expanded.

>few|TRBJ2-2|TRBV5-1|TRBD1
CASRPRQGADTGELFF
TGCGCCAGCAGACCCCGACAGGGGGCCGACACCGGGGAGCTGTTTTTT
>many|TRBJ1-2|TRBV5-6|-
CASSGAMGNYGYTF
TGTGCCAGCAGCGGGGCTATGGGCAACTATGGCTACACCTTC
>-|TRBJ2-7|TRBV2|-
CASSYRQDFYEQYF
TGTGCCAGCAGTTACAGACAGGACTTCTACGAGCAGTACTTC
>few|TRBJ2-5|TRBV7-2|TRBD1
CASLRTGGALETQYF
TGTGCCAGCCTAAGGACAGGGGGCGCCTTAGAGACCCAGTACTTC
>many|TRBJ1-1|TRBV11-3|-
CASSQQGNTEAFF
TGTGCCAGCAGCCAACAGGGTAACACTGAAGCTTTCTTT
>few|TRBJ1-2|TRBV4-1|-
CASSQVLGFYGYTF
TGCGCCAGCAGCCAAGTTCTGGGTTTCTATGGCTACACCTTC
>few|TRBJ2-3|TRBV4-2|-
CASSQPSRGAADTQYF
TGTGCCAGCAGCCAGCCCTCCCGGGGGGCCGCGGATACGCAGTATTTT
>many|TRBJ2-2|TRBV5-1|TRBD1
CASSLATGWNTGELFF
TGCGCCAGCAGCTTGGCGACAGGGTGGAACACCGGGGAGCTGTTTTTT
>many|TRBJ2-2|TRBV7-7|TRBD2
CASSLVAGGPPGELFF
TGTGCCAGCAGCTTAGTAGCGGGGGGGCCCCCCGGGGAGCTGTTTTTT
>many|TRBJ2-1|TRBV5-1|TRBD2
CASSPSGYSYNEQFF
TGCGCCAGCAGCCCTAGCGGTTACTCCTACAATGAGCAGTTCTTC
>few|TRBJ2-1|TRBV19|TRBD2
CASSQGSGGYNEQFF
TGTGCCAGTAGTCAGGGGAGCGGGGGCTACAATGAGCAGTTCTTC
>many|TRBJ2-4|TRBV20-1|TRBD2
CSARKSGGFGIQYF
TGCAGTGCTAGAAAGAGCGGGGGCTTTGGCATTCAGTACTTC
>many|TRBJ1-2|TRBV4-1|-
CASSQEDYGYTF
TGCGCCAGCAGCCAAGAGGACTATGGCTACACCTTC
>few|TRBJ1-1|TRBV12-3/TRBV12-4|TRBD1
CASSRQGLVEAFF
TGTGCCAGCAGTCGACAGGGCCTTGTTGAAGCTTTCTTT
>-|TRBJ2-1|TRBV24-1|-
CATRRGAGNEQFF
TGTGCCACCCGTCGGGGGGCGGGAAATGAGCAGTTCTTC
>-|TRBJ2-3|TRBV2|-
CASSDPRDTQYF
TGTGCCAGCAGTGACCCCAGGGATACGCAGTATTTT
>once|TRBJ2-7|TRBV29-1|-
CSVVSQIGPYEQYF
TGCAGCGTTGTTTCGCAGATCGGTCCCTACGAGCAGTACTTC
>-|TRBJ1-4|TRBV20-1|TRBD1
CSARDPQGAGEKLFF
TGCAGTGCTAGAGATCCACAGGGGGCAGGAGAAAAACTGTTTTTT
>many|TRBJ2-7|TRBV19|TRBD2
CASRRGTNSYEQYF
TGTGCCAGTAGACGGGGGACTAACTCCTACGAGCAGTACTTC
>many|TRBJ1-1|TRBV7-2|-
CASSLGHPNTEAFF
TGTGCCAGCAGCTTGGGACACCCGAACACTGAAGCTTTCTTT
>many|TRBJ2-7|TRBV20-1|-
CSARRSGNYEQYF
TGCAGTGCTAGAAGGTCAGGGAACTACGAGCAGTACTTC
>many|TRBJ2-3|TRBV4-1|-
CASSRVVGDTQYF
TGCGCCAGCAGCCGAGTGGTGGGAGATACGCAGTATTTT
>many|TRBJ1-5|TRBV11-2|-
CASSLGDDQPQHF
TGTGCCAGCAGCTTAGGGGACGATCAGCCCCAGCATTTT
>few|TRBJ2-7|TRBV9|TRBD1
CASSAGQGFGNEQYF
TGTGCCAGCAGCGCGGGACAGGGATTTGGGAACGAGCAGTACTTC
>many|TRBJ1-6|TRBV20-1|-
CSASPGGVRSYNSPLHF
TGCAGTGCTAGTCCGGGCGGGGTTCGGTCCTATAATTCACCCCTCCACTTT
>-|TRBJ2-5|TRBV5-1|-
CASSLGYKAGRGGQETQYF
TGCGCCAGCAGCTTGGGATATAAGGCTGGCAGGGGTGGCCAAGAGACCCAGTACTTC
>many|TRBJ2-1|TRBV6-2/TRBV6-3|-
CASRPLGGANEQFF
TGTGCCAGCAGACCCTTGGGCGGAGCCAATGAGCAGTTCTTC
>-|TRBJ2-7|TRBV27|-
CASSSYRDFYEQYF
TGTGCCAGCAGTTCATACAGGGATTTCTACGAGCAGTACTTC
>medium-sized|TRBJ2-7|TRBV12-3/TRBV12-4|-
CASGDTGRSEQYF
TGTGCCAGCGGTGATACAGGGAGGAGCGAGCAGTACTTC
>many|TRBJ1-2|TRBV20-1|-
CSARDGGSPNYGYTF
TGCAGTGCTAGAGATGGGGGGAGCCCTAACTATGGCTACACCTTC
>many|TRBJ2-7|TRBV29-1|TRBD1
CSVPIPGQGADEQYF
TGCAGCGTCCCTATTCCGGGACAGGGGGCTGACGAGCAGTACTTC
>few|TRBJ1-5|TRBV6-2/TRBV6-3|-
CASSPGQTAGQPQHF
TGTGCCAGCAGCCCCGGGCAGACCGCGGGACAGCCCCAGCATTTT
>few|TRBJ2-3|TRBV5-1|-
CASSLGSSGTDTQYF
TGCGCCAGCAGCTTGGGCAGTTCGGGCACAGATACGCAGTATTTT
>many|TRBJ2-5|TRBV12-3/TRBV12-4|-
CASSYGGQETQYF
TGTGCCAGCAGTTATGGGGGGCAAGAGACCCAGTACTTC
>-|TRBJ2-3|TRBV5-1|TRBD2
CASSLAGGTTTDTQYF
TGCGCCAGCAGCTTGGCCGGGGGGACGACCACAGATACGCAGTATTTT
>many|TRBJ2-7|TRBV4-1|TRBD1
CASSHQQGQPYEQYF
TGCGCCAGCAGCCACCAACAGGGACAGCCCTACGAGCAGTACTTC
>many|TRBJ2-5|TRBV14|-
CASSQVRASPEQETQYF
TGTGCCAGCAGCCAAGTTAGGGCTAGCCCGGAACAAGAGACCCAGTACTTC
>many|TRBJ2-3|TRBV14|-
CASSQAAAVNTQYF
TGTGCCAGCAGCCAAGCTGCCGCTGTGAATACGCAGTATTTT
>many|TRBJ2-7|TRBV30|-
CAWQPGRQDYEQYF
TGTGCCTGGCAACCTGGGAGACAGGACTACGAGCAGTACTTC
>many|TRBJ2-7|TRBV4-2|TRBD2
CASSQDFGTSGSSEQYF
TGTGCCAGCAGCCAAGATTTCGGGACTAGCGGGAGTAGCGAGCAGTACTTC
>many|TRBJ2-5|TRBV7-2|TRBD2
CASKRTSGSKSQYF
TGTGCCAGCAAGCGGACTAGCGGGAGCAAGTCCCAGTACTTC
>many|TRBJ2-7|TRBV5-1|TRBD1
CASSEGQGGFEQYF
TGCGCCAGCAGCGAAGGACAGGGCGGTTTCGAGCAGTACTTC
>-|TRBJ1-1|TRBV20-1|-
CSAKKPGLLNTEAFF
TGCAGTGCTAAGAAACCGGGACTACTGAACACTGAAGCTTTCTTT
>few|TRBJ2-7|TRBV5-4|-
CASSTPTGNYEQYF
TGTGCCAGCAGCACACCGACCGGAAACTACGAGCAGTACTTC
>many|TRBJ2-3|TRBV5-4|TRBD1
CASSFDRGTDTQYF
TGTGCCAGCAGCTTTGACAGGGGCACAGATACGCAGTATTTT
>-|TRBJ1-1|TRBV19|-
CASSIMLGRGNTEAFF
TGTGCCAGTAGTATTATGCTCGGGAGGGGGAACACTGAAGCTTTCTTT
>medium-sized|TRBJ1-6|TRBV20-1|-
CSARDGASSPLHF
TGCAGTGCTAGAGATGGCGCCAGTTCACCCCTCCACTTT
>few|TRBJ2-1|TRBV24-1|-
CATSDLWQTDGEQFF
TGTGCCACCAGTGATTTGTGGCAAACGGACGGTGAGCAGTTCTTC
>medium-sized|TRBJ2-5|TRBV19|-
CASSMTSQETQYF
TGTGCCAGTAGTATGACCAGCCAAGAGACCCAGTACTTC
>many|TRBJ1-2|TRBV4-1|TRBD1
CASSQESTGAPYGYTF
TGCGCCAGCAGCCAAGAATCGACAGGGGCCCCCTATGGCTACACCTTC
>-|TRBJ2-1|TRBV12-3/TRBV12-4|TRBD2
CASSPGGWYEQFF
TGTGCCAGCAGCCCCGGGGGGTGGTATGAGCAGTTCTTC
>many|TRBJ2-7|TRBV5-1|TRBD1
CASSPGQAVGEQYF
TGCGCCAGCAGCCCGGGACAGGCTGTGGGGGAGCAGTACTTC
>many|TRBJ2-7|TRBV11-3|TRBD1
CASSFGQGVDEQYF
TGTGCCAGCAGCTTCGGACAGGGGGTGGACGAGCAGTACTTC
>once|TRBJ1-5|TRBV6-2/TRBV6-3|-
CASSYSTENQPQHF
TGTGCCAGCAGTTACTCGACAGAAAATCAGCCCCAGCATTTT